This T cell receptor (beta chain) derives from a study of human T cells and chemical hapten exposure. On the study more broadly: A mostly female patient group had alopecia areata, totalis or universalis.

Many counts were recorded for this clonotype. Antigen unknown. Findings and caveats of the study: TCRs at high frequency, those above 1 in 1000, did not change with DPC sensitization.

The library tagged individual cDNA molecules with unique molecular identifiers. TCRdb recomputed calls from the RACE reads with MiXCR, one row per CDR3 protein. The sample lists roughly 38,000 distinct CDR3 sequences, 4% occurring once. Time point noted: patch test 1, 2 weeks after DPC sensitization. The treatment here: therapeutic diphenylcyclopropenone sensitization with weekly scalp DPC. Total RNA extraction was carried out from unfractionated whole blood. Trimming left V 5 bases short and J 7 bases short, with 12 bases between. This CDR3 is built from 14 residues. The chain couples TRBV12-3 or TRBV12-4 to TRBJ1-6; D unclear. The sequence came from a man in his fifties with alopecia areata. Some clones in this sample may be carry-over from other donors' samples. The sample consisted of whole blood, taken in connection with sensitization to the hapten diphenylcyclopropenone (DPC). In nucleotides, the CDR3 is TGTGCCAGCAGTCCTAGCTTAGGGAATTCACCCCTCCACTTT. Its translation: CASSPSLGNSPLHF.